This T cell receptor beta chain emerged from a study of cytomegalovirus exposure and HLA in healthy donors. This clone was found a few times. There are 15 residues in the CDR3. V was pared by 3 bases and J by 2 bases, with 4 bases of the junction left unmatched. Germline loops: CDR1 ENHRY, CDR2 SYGVKD. The PCR employed 60 Vbeta primers together with 13 Jbeta primers. Here immunoSEQ multiplex PCR was the method, and the copy in TCRdb shows in-frame clones only, minus some. The sample comprises 53,000 or so clones, approximately 75% of which are singletons, and about 6.8% rests with the top ten. The V and J genes are TRBV10-3 and TRBJ2-5; 9 bases agree with TRBD1. The sample was PBMCs. This TCR derives from a man aged 25-45 years in good health and CMV-seropositive. The CDR3 protein is CAISDPGQGQETQYF. As DNA, the CDR3 is TGTGCCATCAGTGATCCGGGACAGGGTCAAGAGACCCAGTACTTC.